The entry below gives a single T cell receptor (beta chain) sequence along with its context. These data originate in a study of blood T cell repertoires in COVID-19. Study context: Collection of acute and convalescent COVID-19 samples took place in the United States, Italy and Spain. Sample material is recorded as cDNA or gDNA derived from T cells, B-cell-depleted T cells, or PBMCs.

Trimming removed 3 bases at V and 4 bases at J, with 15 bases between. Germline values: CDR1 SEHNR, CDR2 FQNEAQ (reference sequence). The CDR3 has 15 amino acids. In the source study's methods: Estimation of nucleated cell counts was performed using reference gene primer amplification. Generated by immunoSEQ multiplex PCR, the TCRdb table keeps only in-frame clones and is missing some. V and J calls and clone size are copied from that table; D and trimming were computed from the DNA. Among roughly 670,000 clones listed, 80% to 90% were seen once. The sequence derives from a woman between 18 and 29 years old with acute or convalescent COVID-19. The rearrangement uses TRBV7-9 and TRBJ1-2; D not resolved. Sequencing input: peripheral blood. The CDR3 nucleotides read TGTGCCAGCAGCTTGGGCCATGGGTCGATCTATGGCTACACCTTC. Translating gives CASSLGHGSIYGYTF.